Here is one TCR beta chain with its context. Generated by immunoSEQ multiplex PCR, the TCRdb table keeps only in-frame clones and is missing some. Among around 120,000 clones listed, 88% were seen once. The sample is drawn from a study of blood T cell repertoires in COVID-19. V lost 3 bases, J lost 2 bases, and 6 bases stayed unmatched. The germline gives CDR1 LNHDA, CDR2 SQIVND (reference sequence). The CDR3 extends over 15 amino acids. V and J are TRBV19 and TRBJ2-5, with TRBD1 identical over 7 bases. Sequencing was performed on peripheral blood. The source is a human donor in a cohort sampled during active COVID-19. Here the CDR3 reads CASSISGTEQETQYF. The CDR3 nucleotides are TGTGCCAGTAGTATCTCAGGGACAGAGCAAGAGACCCAGTACTTC.